A single sample is the source of the 9 T cell receptor beta chains below, sequenced in a study of T cells after posttransplantation cyclophosphamide. The data were produced by immunoSEQ multiplex PCR, yet TCRdb's version contains in-frame clones alone and is incomplete. The sample carries some 49,000 clones, roughly nine tenths recorded once. The sequencing input was PBMCs. These TCRs come from a woman aged 45 to 65 in good health and a related stem cell transplant donor.

V usage is TRBV29-1 and J usage is TRBJ2-1; D may be TRBD2 (7 bases). V gave up 6 bases and J gave up 10 bases, with 19 bases separating them. The CDR3 loop spans 13 amino acids. The germline gives CDR1 SQVTM, CDR2 ANQGSEA. The chain's CDR3 is CSVGAEGGREQFF. DNA for the CDR3: TGCAGCGTGGGGGCGGAGGGGGGGAGGGAGCAGTTCTTC.

CDR3 DNA: TGTGCCAGCAGTTACACAGGGCAAGGCTACACCTTC. The encoded protein is CASSYTGQGYTF. V usage is TRBV6-5 and J usage is TRBJ1-2; possible D gene TRBD1, 6 bases. Trimming left V 2 bases short and J 8 bases short, with 9 bases between. The CDR3 is 12 amino acids. The germline CDR1 and CDR2 sequences are MNHEY and SVGAGI.

The genes are TRBV4-1 and TRBJ2-7; 8 nucleotides align to TRBD2. CDR1 and CDR2 from the germline V gene are MGHRA and YSYEKL. This CDR3 has 15 amino acids. V was pared by 6 bases and J by 3 bases, with 10 bases of the junction left unmatched. For the CDR3, the DNA is TGCGCCAGCAGTGAGGGCCCGGGAGGGTACTACGAGCAGTACTTC. Protein: CASSEGPGGYYEQYF.

The V call is TRBV29-1, the J call TRBJ1-2; 7 positions agree with TRBD1. Germline CDR1 and CDR2: SQVTM and ANQGSEA. The CDR3 is 12 amino acids. V dropped 4 bases and J dropped 7; count of bases not matched to a gene: 6. CDR3 nucleotide sequence: TGCAGCGTTGGAGGGACAGTGGCTGGCTACACCTTC. It specifies CSVGGTVAGYTF.

With regard to this clone: The same CDR3 arises from other DNA sequences in this sample as well. The rearrangement joins TRBV15 to TRBJ1-6; D is unresolved. CDR3 length: 16 amino acids. With 0 bases removed from V and 5 bases from J, the gap between germline ends came to 11 bases. Germline CDR1 reads LNHNV; CDR2 reads YYDKDF (reference sequence). The CDR3 DNA is TGTGCCACCAGCAGAGATCGGCGGCAGAATAATTCACCCCTCCACTTT. Translated, it gives CATSRDRRQNNSPLHF.

The rearrangement joins TRBV6-5 to TRBJ1-1; D remains unclear. Trimming removed 6 bases from V and 1 base from J, with 12 bases in between. This CDR3 contains 14 residues. Germline V CDR1 and CDR2: MNHEY, SVGAGI. The CDR3 protein is CASSPSTENTEAFF. For the CDR3, the DNA is TGTGCCAGCAGCCCCTCTACCGAGAACACTGAAGCTTTCTTT.

The chain carries TRBV6-5 and TRBJ2-2, with D unresolved. The germline V gene has CDR1 MNHEY and CDR2 SVGAGI. The V and J ends lost 4 bases and 3 bases respectively, with 9 bases between them. The CDR3 spans 14 residues. CDR3 nucleotide sequence: TGTGCCAGCAGTTCCACTACCTACACCGGGGAGCTGTTTTTT. Residues: CASSSTTYTGELFF.

The chain links TRBV7-9 to TRBJ1-2; D unclear. This CDR3 spans 12 amino acids. CDR1 SEHNR and CDR2 FQNEAQ come from the germline V gene (reference sequence). V was pared by 3 bases and J by 8 bases, with 10 bases between. The CDR3 DNA reads TGTGCCAGCAGCTTCCCTAGGCAAGGCTACACCTTC. Its translation: CASSFPRQGYTF.

The rearrangement uses TRBV5-5 and TRBJ2-3, with 7 bases that match TRBD1. Germline loops: CDR1 SGHKS, CDR2 YYEKEE (reference sequence). The CDR3 sequence is 15 residues long. Trimming removed 4 bases from V and 6 bases from J; junction bases left unmatched: 11. CDR3 loop: CASSVRQGSSDTQYF. The DNA for the CDR3 is TGTGCCAGCAGCGTGCGACAGGGCTCGTCGGATACGCAGTATTTT.